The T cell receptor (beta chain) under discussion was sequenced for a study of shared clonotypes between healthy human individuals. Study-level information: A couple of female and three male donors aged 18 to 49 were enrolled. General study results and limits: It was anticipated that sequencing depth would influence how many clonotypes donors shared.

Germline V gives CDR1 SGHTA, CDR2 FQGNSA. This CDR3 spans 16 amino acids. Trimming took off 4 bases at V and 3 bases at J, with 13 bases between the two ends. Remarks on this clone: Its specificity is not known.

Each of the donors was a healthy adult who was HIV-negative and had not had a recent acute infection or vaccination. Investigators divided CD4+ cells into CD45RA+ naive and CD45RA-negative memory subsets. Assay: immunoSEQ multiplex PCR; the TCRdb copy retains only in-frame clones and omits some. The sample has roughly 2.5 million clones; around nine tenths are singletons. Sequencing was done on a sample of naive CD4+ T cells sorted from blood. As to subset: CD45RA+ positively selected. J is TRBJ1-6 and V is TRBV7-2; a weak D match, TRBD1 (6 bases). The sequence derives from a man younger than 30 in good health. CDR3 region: CASSSRDNLYNSPLHF. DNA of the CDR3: TGTGCCAGCAGCTCCCGGGACAACCTCTATAATTCACCCCTCCACTTT.